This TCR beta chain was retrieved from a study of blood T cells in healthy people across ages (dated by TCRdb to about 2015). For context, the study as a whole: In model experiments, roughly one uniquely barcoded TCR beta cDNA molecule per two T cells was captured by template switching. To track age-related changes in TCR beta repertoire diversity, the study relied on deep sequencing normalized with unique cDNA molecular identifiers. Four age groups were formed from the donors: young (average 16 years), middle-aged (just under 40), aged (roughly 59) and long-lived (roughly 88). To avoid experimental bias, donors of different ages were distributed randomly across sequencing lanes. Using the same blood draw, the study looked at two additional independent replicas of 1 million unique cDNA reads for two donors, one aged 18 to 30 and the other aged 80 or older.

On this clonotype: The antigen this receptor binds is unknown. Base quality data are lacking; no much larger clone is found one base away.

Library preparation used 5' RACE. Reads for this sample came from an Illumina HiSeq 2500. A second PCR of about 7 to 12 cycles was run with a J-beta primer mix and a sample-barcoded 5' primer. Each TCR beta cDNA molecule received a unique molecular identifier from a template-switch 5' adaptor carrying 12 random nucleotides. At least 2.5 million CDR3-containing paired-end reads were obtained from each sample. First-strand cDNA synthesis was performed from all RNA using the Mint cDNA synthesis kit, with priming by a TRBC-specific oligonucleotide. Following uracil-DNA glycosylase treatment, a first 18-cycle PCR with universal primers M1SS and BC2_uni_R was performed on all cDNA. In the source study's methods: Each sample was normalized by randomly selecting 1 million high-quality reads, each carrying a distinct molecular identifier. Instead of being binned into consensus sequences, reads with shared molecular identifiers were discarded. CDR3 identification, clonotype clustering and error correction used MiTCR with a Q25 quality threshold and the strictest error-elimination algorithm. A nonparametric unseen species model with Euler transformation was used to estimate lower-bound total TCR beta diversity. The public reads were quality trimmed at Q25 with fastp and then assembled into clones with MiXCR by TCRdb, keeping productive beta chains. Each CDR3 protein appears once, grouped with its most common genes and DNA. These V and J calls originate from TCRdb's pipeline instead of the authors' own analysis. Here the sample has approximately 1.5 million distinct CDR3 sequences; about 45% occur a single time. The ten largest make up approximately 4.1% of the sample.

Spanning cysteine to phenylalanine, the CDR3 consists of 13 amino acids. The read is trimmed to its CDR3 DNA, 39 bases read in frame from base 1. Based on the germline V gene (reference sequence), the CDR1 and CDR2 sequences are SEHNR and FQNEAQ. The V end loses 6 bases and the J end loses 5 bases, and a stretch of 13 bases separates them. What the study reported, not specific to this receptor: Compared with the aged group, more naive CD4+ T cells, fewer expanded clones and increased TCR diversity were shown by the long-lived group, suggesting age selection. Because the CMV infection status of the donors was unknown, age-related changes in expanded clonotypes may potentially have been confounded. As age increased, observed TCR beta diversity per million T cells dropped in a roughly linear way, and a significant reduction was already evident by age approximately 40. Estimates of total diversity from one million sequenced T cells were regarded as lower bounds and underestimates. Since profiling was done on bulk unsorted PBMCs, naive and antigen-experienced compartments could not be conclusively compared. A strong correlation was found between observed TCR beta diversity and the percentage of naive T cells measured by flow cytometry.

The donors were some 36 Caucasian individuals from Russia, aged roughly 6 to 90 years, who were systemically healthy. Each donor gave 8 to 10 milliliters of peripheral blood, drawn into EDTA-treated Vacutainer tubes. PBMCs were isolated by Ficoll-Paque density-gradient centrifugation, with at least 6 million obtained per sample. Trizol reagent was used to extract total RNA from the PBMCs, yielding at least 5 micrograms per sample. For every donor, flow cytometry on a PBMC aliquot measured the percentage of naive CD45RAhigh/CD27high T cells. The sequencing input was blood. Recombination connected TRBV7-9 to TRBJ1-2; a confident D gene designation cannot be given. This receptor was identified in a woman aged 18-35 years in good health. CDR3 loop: CASRKDGIYGYTF. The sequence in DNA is TGTGCCAGCAGAAAAGACGGGATATATGGCTACACCTTC.